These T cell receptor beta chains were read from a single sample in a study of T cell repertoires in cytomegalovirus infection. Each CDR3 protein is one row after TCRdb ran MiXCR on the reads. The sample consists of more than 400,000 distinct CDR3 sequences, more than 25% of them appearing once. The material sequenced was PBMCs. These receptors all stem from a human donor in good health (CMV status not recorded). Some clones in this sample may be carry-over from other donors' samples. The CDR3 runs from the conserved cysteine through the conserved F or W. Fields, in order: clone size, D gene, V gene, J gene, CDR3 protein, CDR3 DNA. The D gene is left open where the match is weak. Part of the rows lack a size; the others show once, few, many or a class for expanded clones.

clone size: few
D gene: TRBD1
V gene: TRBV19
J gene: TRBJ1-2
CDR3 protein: CASSMGDSRGYTF
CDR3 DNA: TGTGCCAGTAGTATGGGGGACAGTCGTGGCTACACCTTC

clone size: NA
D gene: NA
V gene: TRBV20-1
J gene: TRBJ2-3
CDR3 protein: CSARDLRGGSTDTQYF
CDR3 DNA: TGCAGTGCTAGAGATCTACGGGGCGGGAGCACAGATACGCAGTATTTT

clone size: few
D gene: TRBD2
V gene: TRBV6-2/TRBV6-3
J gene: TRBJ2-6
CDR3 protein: CASSLVLLAGKGTGANVLTF
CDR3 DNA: TGTGCCAGCAGTCTTGTGCTACTAGCGGGAAAAGGGACTGGGGCCAACGTCCTGACTTTC

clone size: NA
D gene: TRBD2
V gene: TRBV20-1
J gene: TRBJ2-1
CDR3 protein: CSASPLAGVTEQFF
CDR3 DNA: TGCAGTGCTAGTCCGCTAGCGGGAGTGACTGAGCAGTTCTTC

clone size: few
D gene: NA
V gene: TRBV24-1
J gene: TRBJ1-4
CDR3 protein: CATSDSRGYEKLFF
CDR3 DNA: TGTGCCACCAGTGATTCACGCGGGTATGAAAAACTGTTTTTT

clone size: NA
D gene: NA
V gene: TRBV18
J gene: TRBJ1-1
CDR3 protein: CASSSFEMNTEAFF
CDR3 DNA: TGTGCCAGCTCATCCTTCGAGATGAACACTGAAGCTTTCTTT

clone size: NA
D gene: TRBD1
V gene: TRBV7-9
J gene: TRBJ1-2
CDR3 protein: CASSSTARDRGPSHGYTF
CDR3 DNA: TGTGCCAGCAGCTCAACAGCCCGGGACAGGGGGCCGTCCCATGGCTACACCTTC

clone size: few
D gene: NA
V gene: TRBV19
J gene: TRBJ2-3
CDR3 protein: CASSMSYTDTQYF
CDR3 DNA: TGTGCCAGTAGTATGTCCTACACAGATACGCAGTATTTT

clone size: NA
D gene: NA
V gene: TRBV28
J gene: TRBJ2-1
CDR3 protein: CASMRRDNEQFF
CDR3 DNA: TGTGCCAGCATGAGGCGGGACAATGAGCAGTTCTTC

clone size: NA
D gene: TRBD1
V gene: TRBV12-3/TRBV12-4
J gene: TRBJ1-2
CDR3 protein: CASRSAPGQGNYGYTF
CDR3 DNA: TGTGCCAGCCGTAGCGCTCCGGGACAGGGGAACTATGGCTACACCTTC

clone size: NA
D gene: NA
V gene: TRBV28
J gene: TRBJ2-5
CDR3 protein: CASRGRRGTWETQYF
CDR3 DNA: TGTGCCAGCAGGGGGCGGAGAGGGACATGGGAGACCCAGTACTTC

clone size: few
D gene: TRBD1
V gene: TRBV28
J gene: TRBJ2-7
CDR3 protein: CASSSGTVTTWEQYF
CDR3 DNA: TGTGCCAGCAGTTCAGGGACAGTTACTACGTGGGAGCAGTACTTC

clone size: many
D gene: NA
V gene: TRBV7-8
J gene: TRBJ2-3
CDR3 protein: CASSLGWAGSTDTQYF
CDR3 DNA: TGTGCCAGCAGCTTAGGGTGGGCGGGAAGCACAGATACGCAGTATTTT

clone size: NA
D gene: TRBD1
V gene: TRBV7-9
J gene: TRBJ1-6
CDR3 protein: CASSTPRDRANNSPLHF
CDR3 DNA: TGTGCCAGCAGCACGCCTCGGGACAGGGCTAATAATTCACCCCTCCACTTT

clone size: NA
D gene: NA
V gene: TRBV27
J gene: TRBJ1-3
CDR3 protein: CASKSSPRGTIYF
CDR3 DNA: TGTGCCAGCAAGTCTTCTCCTCGAGGCACCATATATTTT

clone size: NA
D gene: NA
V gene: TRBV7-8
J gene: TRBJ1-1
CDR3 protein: CASRQTNTEAFF
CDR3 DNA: TGTGCCAGTCGCCAGACGAACACTGAAGCTTTCTTT

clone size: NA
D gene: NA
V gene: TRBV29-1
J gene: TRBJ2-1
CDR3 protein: CSATLTSLNEQFF
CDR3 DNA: TGCAGCGCCACCTTGACTAGTCTCAATGAGCAGTTCTTC

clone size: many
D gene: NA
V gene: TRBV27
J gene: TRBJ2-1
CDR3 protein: CASSLSSQMSNEQFF
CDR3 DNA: TGTGCCAGCAGTTTATCTAGCCAAATGAGCAATGAGCAGTTCTTC

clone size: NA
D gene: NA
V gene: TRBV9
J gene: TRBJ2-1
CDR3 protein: CASSASRRADNEQFF
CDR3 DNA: TGTGCCAGCAGCGCTAGCAGGAGAGCAGACAATGAGCAGTTCTTC

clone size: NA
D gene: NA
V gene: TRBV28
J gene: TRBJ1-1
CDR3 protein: CASRVPNTEAFF
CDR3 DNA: TGTGCCAGCAGGGTTCCCAACACTGAAGCTTTCTTT

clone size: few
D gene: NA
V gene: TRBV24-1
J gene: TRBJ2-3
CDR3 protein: CATSDFPTDSDTQYF
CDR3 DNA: TGTGCCACCAGTGATTTCCCGACAGACTCCGATACGCAGTATTTT

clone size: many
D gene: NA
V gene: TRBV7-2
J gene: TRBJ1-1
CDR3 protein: CASSPFAGALEAFF
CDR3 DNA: TGTGCCAGCAGCCCTTTCGCCGGGGCACTTGAAGCTTTCTTT

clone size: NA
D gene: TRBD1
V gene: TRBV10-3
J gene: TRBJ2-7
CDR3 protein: CAISSGTGGYEQYF
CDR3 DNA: TGTGCCATCAGTTCCGGGACAGGGGGCTACGAGCAGTACTTC

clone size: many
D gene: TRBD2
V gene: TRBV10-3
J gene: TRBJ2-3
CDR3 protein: CAISPSGREDTQYF
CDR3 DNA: TGTGCCATCAGTCCTAGCGGGAGAGAAGATACGCAGTATTTT

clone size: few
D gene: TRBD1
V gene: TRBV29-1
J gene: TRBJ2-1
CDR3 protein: CSVPTVTGSDEQFF
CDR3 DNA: TGCAGCGTTCCTACCGTGACAGGGTCCGATGAGCAGTTCTTC

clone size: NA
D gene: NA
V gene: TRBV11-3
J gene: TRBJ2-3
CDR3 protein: CASSLGTHGGDTQYF
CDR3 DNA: TGTGCCAGCAGCCTCGGGACCCACGGCGGGGATACGCAGTATTTT

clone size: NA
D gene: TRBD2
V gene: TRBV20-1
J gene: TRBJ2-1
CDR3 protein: CSARPASGRNEQFF
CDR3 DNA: TGCAGTGCTAGGCCGGCTAGCGGGAGGAATGAGCAGTTCTTC

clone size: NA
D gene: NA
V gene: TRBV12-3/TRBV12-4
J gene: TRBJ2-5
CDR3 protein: CASRLGPLGETQYF
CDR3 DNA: TGTGCCAGCAGACTGGGGCCACTGGGGGAGACCCAGTACTTC

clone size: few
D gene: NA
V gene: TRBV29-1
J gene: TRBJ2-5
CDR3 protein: CSVNLGSEETQYF
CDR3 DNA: TGCAGCGTGAATTTAGGTTCGGAAGAGACCCAGTACTTC

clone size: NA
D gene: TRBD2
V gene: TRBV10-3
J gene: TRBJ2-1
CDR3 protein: CAISVGTSGIHNEQFF
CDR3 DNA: TGTGCCATCAGCGTCGGGACTAGCGGGATCCACAATGAGCAGTTCTTC

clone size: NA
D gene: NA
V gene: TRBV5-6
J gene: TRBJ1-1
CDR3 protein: CASSLKLMNTEAFF
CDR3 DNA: TGTGCCAGCAGCTTGAAGCTCATGAACACTGAAGCTTTCTTT

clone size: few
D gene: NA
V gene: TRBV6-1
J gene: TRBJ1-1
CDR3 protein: CASSLHMTGNTEAFF
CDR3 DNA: TGTGCCAGCAGCCTCCATATGACAGGGAACACTGAAGCTTTCTTT

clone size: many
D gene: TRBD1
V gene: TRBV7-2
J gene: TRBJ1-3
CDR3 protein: CASSLMGQLSGNTIYF
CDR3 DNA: TGTGCCAGCAGCTTAATGGGACAGCTCTCTGGAAACACCATATATTTT

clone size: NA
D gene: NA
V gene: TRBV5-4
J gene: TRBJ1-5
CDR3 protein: CASSSEDSNQPQHF
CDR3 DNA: TGTGCCAGCAGCTCGGAGGATAGCAATCAGCCCCAGCATTTT

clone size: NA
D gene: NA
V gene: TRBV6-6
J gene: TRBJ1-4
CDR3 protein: CASSGAPGDEKLFF
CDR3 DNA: TGTGCCAGCAGTGGGGCTCCGGGAGATGAAAAACTGTTTTTT

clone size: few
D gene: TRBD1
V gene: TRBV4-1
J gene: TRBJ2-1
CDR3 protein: CASSQDPGMGTEYNEQFF
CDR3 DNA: TGCGCCAGCAGCCAAGATCCGGGGATGGGGACAGAGTACAATGAGCAGTTCTTC

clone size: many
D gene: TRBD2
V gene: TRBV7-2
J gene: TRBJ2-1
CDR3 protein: CASSNWGGRSPNEQFF
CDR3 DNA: TGTGCCAGCAGCAACTGGGGCGGGAGGTCCCCCAATGAGCAGTTCTTC

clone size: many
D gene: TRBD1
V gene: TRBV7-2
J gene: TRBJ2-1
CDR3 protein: CASSLVGQRNNEQFF
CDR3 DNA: TGTGCCAGCAGCTTAGTGGGACAGAGGAACAATGAGCAGTTCTTC

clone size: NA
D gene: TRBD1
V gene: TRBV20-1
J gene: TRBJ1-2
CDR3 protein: CSARKDRSVGYGYTF
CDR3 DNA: TGCAGTGCCAGAAAGGACAGGTCGGTGGGCTATGGCTACACCTTC

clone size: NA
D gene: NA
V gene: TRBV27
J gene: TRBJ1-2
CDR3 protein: CASSLLGGSQGYTF
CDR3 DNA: TGTGCCAGCAGTTTATTGGGGGGCAGTCAAGGCTACACCTTC

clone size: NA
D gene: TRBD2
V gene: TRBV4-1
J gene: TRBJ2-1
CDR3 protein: CATNGLVSNEQFF
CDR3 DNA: TGCGCCACCAACGGACTAGTTTCCAATGAGCAGTTCTTC

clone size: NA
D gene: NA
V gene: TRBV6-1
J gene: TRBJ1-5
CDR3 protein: CASSERTAYNQPQHF
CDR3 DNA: TGTGCCAGCAGTGAGAGGACAGCCTACAATCAGCCCCAGCATTTT

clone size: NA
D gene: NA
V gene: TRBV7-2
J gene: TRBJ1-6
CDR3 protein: CASSLAVGTANSPLHF
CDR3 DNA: TGTGCCAGCAGCTTAGCTGTAGGGACGGCTAATTCACCCCTCCACTTT

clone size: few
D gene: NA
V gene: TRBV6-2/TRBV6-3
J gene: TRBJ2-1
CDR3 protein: CASSPRRQASYNEQFF
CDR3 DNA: TGTGCCAGCAGTCCCCGCCGACAGGCCTCCTACAATGAGCAGTTCTTC

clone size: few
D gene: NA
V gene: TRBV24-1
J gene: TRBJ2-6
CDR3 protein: CATSGDSGANVLTF
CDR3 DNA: TGTGCCACCAGTGGGGACTCTGGGGCCAACGTCCTGACTTTC

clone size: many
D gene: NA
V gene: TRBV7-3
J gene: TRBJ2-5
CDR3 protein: CASSLTGIETQYF
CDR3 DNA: TGTGCCAGCAGCTTAACAGGGATCGAGACCCAGTACTTC

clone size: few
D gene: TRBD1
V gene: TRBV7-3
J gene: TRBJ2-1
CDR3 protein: CASSSTGSQFF
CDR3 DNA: TGTGCCAGCAGCTCGACAGGGTCACAGTTCTTC

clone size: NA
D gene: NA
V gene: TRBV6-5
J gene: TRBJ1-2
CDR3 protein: CASSRGTPDYGYTF
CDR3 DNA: TGTGCCAGCAGCCGAGGGACTCCCGACTATGGCTACACCTTC

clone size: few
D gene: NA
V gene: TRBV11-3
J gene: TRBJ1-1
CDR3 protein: CASSAGRKDTEAFF
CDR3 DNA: TGTGCCAGCAGCGCGGGCCGCAAGGACACTGAAGCTTTCTTT

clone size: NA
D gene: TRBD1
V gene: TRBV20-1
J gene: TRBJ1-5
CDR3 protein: CSARTTGRDSSQPQHF
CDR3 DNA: TGCAGTGCTAGAACGACAGGGAGAGATTCAAGTCAGCCCCAGCATTTT

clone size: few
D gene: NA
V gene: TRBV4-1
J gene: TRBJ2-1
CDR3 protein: CASSRGISGSYNEQFF
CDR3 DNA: TGCGCCAGCAGCCGAGGGATTAGCGGCTCCTACAATGAGCAGTTCTTC

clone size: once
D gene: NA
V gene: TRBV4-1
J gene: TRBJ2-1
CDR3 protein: CASSQVKVGNEQFF
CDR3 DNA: TGCGCCAGCAGCCAAGTGAAAGTCGGGAATGAGCAGTTCTTC

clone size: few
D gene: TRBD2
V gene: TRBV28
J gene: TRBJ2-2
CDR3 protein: CASSPRLAGFVANTGELFF
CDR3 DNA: TGTGCCAGCAGTCCTCGACTAGCGGGTTTCGTCGCGAACACCGGGGAGCTGTTTTTT

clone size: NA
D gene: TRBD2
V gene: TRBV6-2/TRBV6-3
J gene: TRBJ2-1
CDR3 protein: CASRGLAPTPNPNEQFF
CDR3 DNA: TGTGCCAGCAGAGGACTAGCGCCGACACCCAATCCCAATGAGCAGTTCTTC